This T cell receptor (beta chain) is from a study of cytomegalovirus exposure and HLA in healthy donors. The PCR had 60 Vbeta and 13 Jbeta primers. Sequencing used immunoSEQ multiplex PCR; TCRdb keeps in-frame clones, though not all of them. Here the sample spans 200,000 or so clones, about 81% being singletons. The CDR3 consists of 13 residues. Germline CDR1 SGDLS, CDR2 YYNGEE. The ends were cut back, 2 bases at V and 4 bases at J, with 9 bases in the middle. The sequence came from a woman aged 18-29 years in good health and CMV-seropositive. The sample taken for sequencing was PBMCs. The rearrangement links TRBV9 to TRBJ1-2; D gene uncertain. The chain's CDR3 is CASSVQASYGYTF. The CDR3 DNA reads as TGTGCCAGCAGCGTTCAGGCGAGCTATGGCTACACCTTC.